This TCR beta chain derives from a study of cytomegalovirus exposure and HLA in healthy donors. Study observations and caveats: Some public TCRs appeared in many individuals, while most sequences were rare. According to the study, approximately 150 TCR beta chains were cytomegalovirus-associated. Analysis performed later found 16,000 or so TCR beta sequences associated with HLA alleles at 0.05 false discovery rate.

The PCR employed 60 Vbeta primers together with 13 Jbeta primers. Authors' analysis steps: An analysis that came later counted 80 million or so unique TCR beta chains, around 12 million shared. Repertoires were generated with immunoSEQ multiplex PCR, while TCRdb's copy carries only in-frame clones and drops some. The DNA was the basis for D and trimming; V, J and clone size are from that table. In the table there are about 130,000 clones, 82% of which are singletons. Looked up from germline, CDR1 is ENHRY and CDR2 is SYGVKD. The CDR3 consists of 15 residues. V dropped 5 bases and J dropped 2 bases, with 13 bases sitting between them. About this clone: What it binds is not known.

Sequencing input: PBMCs. This chain uses TRBV10-3 with TRBJ2-1, with TRBD2 as a possible D gene (6 bases). This sequence was found in a woman aged 50 to 60 in good health and CMV-seropositive. The CDR3 DNA reads TGTGCCATCAGTAACATGGAGGGCGCCTACAATGAGCAGTTCTTC. Its translation: CAISNMEGAYNEQFF.